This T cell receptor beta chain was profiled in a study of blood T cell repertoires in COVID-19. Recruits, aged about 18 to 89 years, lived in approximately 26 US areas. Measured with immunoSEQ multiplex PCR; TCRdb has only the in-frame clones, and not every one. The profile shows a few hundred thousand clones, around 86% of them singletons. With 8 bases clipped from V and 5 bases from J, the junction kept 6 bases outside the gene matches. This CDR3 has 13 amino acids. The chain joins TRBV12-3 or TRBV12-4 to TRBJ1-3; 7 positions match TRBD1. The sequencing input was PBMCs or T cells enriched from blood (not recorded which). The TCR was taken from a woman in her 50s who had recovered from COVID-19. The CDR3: CASGAGQRNTIYF. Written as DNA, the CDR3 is TGTGCCAGCGGGGCGGGACAGCGAAACACCATATATTTT.